Listed here are 25 T cell receptor beta chains from one sample, sequenced in a study of vaccination effects on CD4 cells after COVID-19. Antigen-specific CD4+ T cell clonotypes were called by their expansion after viral peptide-pool culture in ViraFEST. Cells that had been cultured for nine to eleven days were the source of isolated CD4+ T cells. None of these healthy vaccinees had been infected with SARS-CoV-2 before vaccination. Profiled with immunoSEQ multiplex PCR; TCRdb holds only in-frame clones, not every one. Among tens of thousands of clones listed, more than 70% were seen once. Antigen specificity for these receptors is unknown. The sequencing here drew on CD4+ T cells from PBMCs cultured with HCoV-OC43 spike peptides, taken before COVID-19 vaccination. Documented subset: HCoV-OC43 spike overlapping peptide pool stimulation. The receptors here all came from a human donor who received a COVID-19 vaccine.

The CDR3 DNA reads as TGTGCCAGCAGTTTAGGAAGCCTTAGCAATCAGCCCCAGCATTTT. Protein sequence: CASSLGSLSNQPQHF. The genes are TRBV27 and TRBJ1-5; no clear D gene. Germline V lookup: CDR1 MNHEY, CDR2 SMNVEV (reference sequence). The CDR3 spans 15 residues. The V end was cut by 2 bases, the J end by 0 bases, with 8 bases between.

The chain carries TRBV2 and TRBJ2-7; D may be TRBD2 (6 bases). Germline V lookup: CDR1 SNHLY, CDR2 FYNNEI. CDR3 size: 15 residues. Trimming removed 7 bases at V and 7 bases at J, with 23 bases between. CDR3 nucleotide sequence: TGTGCCAGCACACTACTCGGGGGACTCCGGGGGGAGCAGTACTTC. It specifies CASTLLGGLRGEQYF.

J is TRBJ1-1 and V is TRBV15; D unclear. The length of the CDR3 is 15 residues. V was clipped by 7 bases and J by 4 bases, with 19 bases between them. Germline assignment: CDR1 LNHNV and CDR2 YYDKDF (reference sequence). CDR3 residues: CATTKSFNRGTEAFF. CDR3 nucleotide sequence: TGTGCCACCACAAAAAGTTTTAACCGCGGCACTGAAGCTTTCTTT. Variable domain in full (rest from reference TRBV15 and TRBJ1-1): DAMVIQNPRYQVTQFGKPVTLSCSQTLNHNVMYWYQQKSSQAPKLLFHYYDKDFNNEADTPDNFQSRRPNTSFCFLDIRSPGLGDTAMYLCATTKSFNRGTEAFFGQGTRLTVV.

The V gene is TRBV28, the J gene TRBJ1-1; 8 bases line up with TRBD1. With V trimmed by 6 bases and J by 4 bases, 10 bases remained unmatched. Germline V CDR1 and CDR2: MDHEN, SYDVKM. The CDR3 loop spans 15 amino acids. CDR3 in amino acids: CASRPRGRGGTEAFF. The CDR3 nucleotides are TGTGCCAGCAGGCCCAGGGGGCGGGGCGGCACTGAAGCTTTCTTT.

This sequence joins TRBV19 and TRBJ1-6, with TRBD1 as a possible D gene (6 bases). V shed 5 bases and J shed 7 bases, with 12 bases lying between them. CDR1 LNHDA and CDR2 SQIVND come from the germline V gene (reference sequence). The CDR3 loop spans 14 amino acids. The CDR3 reads CASSPHRENSPLHF. CDR3 nucleotide sequence: TGTGCCAGTAGTCCCCACAGGGAAAATTCACCCCTCCACTTT.

This rearrangement joins TRBV5-8 to TRBJ2-3, with unresolved D. Germline V gene lookup returns CDR1 SGHTS and CDR2 YDEGEE. Trimming pared 7 bases from V and 3 bases from J, leaving 12 bases between. The CDR3 has 13 residues. Here the CDR3 DNA reads TGTGCCAGCTCATACCCCGGAACAGATACGCAGTATTTT. Its translation is CASSYPGTDTQYF.

Remarks on this clone: Other DNA sequences from this sample encode an identical CDR3 as well. This chain joins TRBV5-1 and TRBJ2-7, with D maybe TRBD1 (6 bases). Trimming removed 6 bases at V and 4 bases at J, with 14 bases between. There are 13 residues in the CDR3. Germline lookup yields CDR1 SGHRS and CDR2 YFSETQ. This chain's CDR3 is CASKEGGSYEQYF. DNA of the CDR3: TGCGCCAGCAAAGAAGGGGGATCTTACGAGCAGTACTTC.

The chain uses TRBV6-5 and TRBJ2-5; D is unclear. V was trimmed by 0 bases and J by 5 bases, leaving 16 bases between them. The CDR3 has 16 residues. CDR1 MNHEY and CDR2 SVGAGI come from the germline V gene. Written as DNA, the CDR3 is TGTGCCAGCAGTTACTCGGGCAGAACCCCTGAGGAGACCCAGTACTTC. This translates into CASSYSGRTPEETQYF.

This chain's CDR3 is CASSVDLGNTQYF. The CDR3, as DNA: TGTGCCAGCAGCGTAGATCTGGGAAATACGCAGTATTTT. This chain links TRBV9 with TRBJ2-3; unclear D gene. Germline CDR1 and CDR2: SGDLS and YYNGEE. V lost 0 bases to trimming and J lost 7 bases, with 9 bases between them. This CDR3 contains 13 residues.

This clone is medium-sized. The CDR3, as DNA: TGCAGTGCCCAGACAGGGGATGGCTACACCTTC. This translates into CSAQTGDGYTF. The chain is built from TRBV20-1 and TRBJ1-2; 8 bases match TRBD1. Germline CDR1 DFQATT, CDR2 SNEGSKA (reference sequence). This CDR3 has 11 amino acids. V lost 6 bases to trimming and J lost 6 bases; unmatched junction nucleotides: 3.

This clone was counted only a few times. The sample carries other DNA sequences with the same CDR3. The chain carries TRBV30 and TRBJ1-5; D might be TRBD1 (6 bases). CDR3 length: 13 amino acids. CDR1 GTSNPN and CDR2 SVGIG come from the germline V gene (reference sequence). With 2 bases removed from V and 4 bases from J, the gap between germline ends came to 9 bases. CDR3 DNA sequence: TGTGCCTGGAGTCCGCAGGGGAATCAGCCCCAGCATTTT. Translating it yields CAWSPQGNQPQHF.

The chain joins TRBV18 to TRBJ1-1; D remains ambiguous. From germline, CDR1 is KGHSH and CDR2 LQKENI. Trimming cost V 3 bases and J 0 bases, with 8 bases left between them. The CDR3 length is 14 residues. The CDR3 DNA is TGTGCCAGCTCACCCGTAGGGATGAACACTGAAGCTTTCTTT. Its translation: CASSPVGMNTEAFF.

The chain joins TRBV6-5 to TRBJ1-4; weak D call: TRBD1 (5 bases). The germline gives CDR1 MNHEY, CDR2 SVGAGI. The CDR3 sequence is 14 residues long. Deletions cut 8 bases from V and 8 bases from J, with 18 bases between. The DNA of the CDR3 is TGTGCCAGCCTAAAAGGGGCGATGAGCGAAAAACTGTTTTTT. This translates into CASLKGAMSEKLFF.

This rearrangement joins TRBV28 to TRBJ2-1; 7 bases align to TRBD2. This CDR3 is built from 11 residues. V was clipped by 8 bases and J by 8 bases; unmatched bases: 3. The germline gives CDR1 MDHEN, CDR2 SYDVKM. As DNA, the CDR3 is TGTGCCAGCGGGGGGGACCATGAGCAGTTCTTC. Translation: CASGGDHEQFF.

As DNA, the CDR3 is TGTGCCAGCTCACCACTGGGGGATAGTGAAGCTTTCTTT. Protein sequence: CASSPLGDSEAFF. V and J are TRBV18 and TRBJ1-1; weak D call: TRBD1 (5 bases). Trimming took 1 base from V and 7 from J, leaving 10 bases between them. Per germline, CDR1 KGHSH and CDR2 LQKENI. There are 13 residues in the CDR3.

This clone was found a few times. The chain couples TRBV20-1 to TRBJ2-7, with a possible D match to TRBD2 (6 bases). V dropped 3 bases and J dropped 4 bases, with 16 bases sitting between them. The germline V gene has CDR1 DFQATT and CDR2 SNEGSKA (reference sequence). This CDR3 region has 14 residues. The CDR3 DNA follows: TGCAGTGCTAGTCAGCTAGCGACTCCTTACGAGCAGTACTTC. Encoded protein: CSASQLATPYEQYF.

This clone was detected only a few times. The genes are TRBV19 and TRBJ1-2; 7 bases agree with TRBD1. With 7 bases clipped from V and 5 bases from J, the junction kept 10 bases outside the gene matches. The germline V gene encodes CDR1 LNHDA and CDR2 SQIVND (reference sequence). The CDR3 covers 14 residues. CDR3 sequence reads: CASKSRDRVYGYTF. In DNA, the CDR3 is TGTGCCAGTAAATCAAGGGACAGAGTTTATGGCTACACCTTC.

V usage is TRBV27 and J usage is TRBJ2-6; D is uncertain. With 5 bases removed from V and 0 bases from J, the gap between germline ends came to 11 bases. The CDR3 contains 16 residues. Germline lookup yields CDR1 MNHEY and CDR2 SMNVEV (reference sequence). The CDR3 region is CASSLTRISGANVLTF. The CDR3, as DNA: TGTGCCAGCAGTCTGACCCGTATCTCTGGGGCCAACGTCCTGACTTTC.

The genes are TRBV19 and TRBJ1-1; a weak D match, TRBD1 (6 bases). CDR3 length equals 14 residues. Germline lookup yields CDR1 LNHDA and CDR2 SQIVND (reference sequence). V dropped 6 bases and J dropped 4 bases, with 15 bases sitting between them. The CDR3 loop is CASSKQGGGTEAFF. The CDR3 DNA reads as TGTGCCAGTAGCAAACAGGGAGGGGGCACTGAAGCTTTCTTT.

This clone was detected only once. CDR3 bases: TGTGCCAGCAGTCCGACAGGGGGCTACTATGGCTACACCTTC. Translating it yields CASSPTGGYYGYTF. This chain uses TRBV7-8 with TRBJ1-2; TRBD1 matches at 10 bases. This CDR3 has 14 amino acids. From germline, CDR1 is SGHVS and CDR2 FQNEAQ. Unmatched junction bases numbered 4, after V lost 6 bases and J lost 3 bases. Supplemented by reference TRBV7-8 and TRBJ1-2, the full variable domain reads GAGVSQSPRYKVAKRGQDVALRCDPISGHVSLFWYQQALGQGPEFLTYFQNEAQLDKSGLPSDRFFAERPEGSVSTLKIQRTQQEDSAVYLCASSPTGGYYGYTFGSGTRLTVV.

This clone has just a few counts. The chain couples TRBV7-9 to TRBJ2-7; the D call may be TRBD1 or TRBD2 (6 bases each). CDR1 is SEHNR and CDR2 is FQNEAQ in the germline V gene (reference sequence). The germline V and J ends were trimmed by 5 bases and 0 bases, with 20 bases remaining between them. The CDR3 extends over 17 amino acids. The CDR3 is CASSLLRGEHISYEQYF. The CDR3 DNA follows: TGTGCCAGCAGCCTCTTGAGGGGGGAACATATCTCCTACGAGCAGTACTTC.

The V and J genes are TRBV29-1 and TRBJ1-1; D unresolved. CDR1 SQVTM and CDR2 ANQGSEA come from the germline V gene. V lost 4 bases to trimming and J lost 1 base, with 7 bases between them. The CDR3 consists of 12 residues. CDR3 coding DNA: TGCAGCGTTGTTGAGGGGAACACTGAAGCTTTCTTT. The encoded protein is CSVVEGNTEAFF.

This clone was counted only a few times. The V gene is TRBV5-1, the J gene TRBJ2-6; D is unresolved. The CDR3 loop spans 16 amino acids. The V end lost 4 bases, the J end lost 0 bases, and 11 bases lay between the germline ends. The germline gives CDR1 SGHRS, CDR2 YFSETQ. CDR3 amino acids: CASSLMSGSGANVLTF. As DNA, the CDR3 is TGCGCCAGCAGCCTGATGAGTGGCTCTGGGGCCAACGTCCTGACTTTC.

V gene TRBV2 combines with J gene TRBJ1-4; D remains ambiguous. This CDR3 contains 14 residues. The germline CDR1 and CDR2 sequences are SNHLY and FYNNEI. The V end was cut by 6 bases, the J end by 0 bases, with 8 bases between. CDR3 in DNA: TGTGCCAGCAGCCCAGAAGCAACTAATGAAAAACTGTTTTTT. Translated, it gives CASSPEATNEKLFF. Filled out from reference TRBV2 and TRBJ1-4, the complete variable domain reads EPEVTQTPSHQVTQMGQEVILRCVPISNHLYFYWYRQILGQKVEFLVSFYNNEISEKSEIFDDQFSVERPDGSNFTLKIRSTKLEDSAMYFCASSPEATNEKLFFGSGTQLSVL.

The rearrangement uses TRBV28 and TRBJ2-6; a possible D gene is TRBD1 (5 bases). CDR1 and CDR2 from the germline V gene are MDHEN and SYDVKM. This CDR3 comprises 13 residues. V dropped 7 bases and J dropped 2 bases, with 6 bases sitting between them. The CDR3 reads CASKGAGANVLTF. CDR3 bases: TGTGCCAGCAAAGGGGCTGGGGCCAACGTCCTGACTTTC.